One and the same sample provided the 30 T cell receptor beta chains below, sequenced in a study of blood T cell repertoires in COVID-19. Profiling relied on immunoSEQ multiplex PCR, and the TCRdb table lists in-frame clones only, not all of them. The data show fewer than 250,000 clones, with 88% seen just once and around 2.8% held by the top ten. Source material: peripheral blood. The receptors come from an older woman with acute or convalescent COVID-19.

J is TRBJ2-3 and V is TRBV5-5, with D uncertain. V was clipped by 0 bases and J by 2 bases, with 7 bases between them. The CDR3 runs to 14 residues. Per the germline V gene, CDR1 is SGHKS and CDR2 is YYEKEE (reference sequence). The CDR3 DNA reads TGTGCCAGCAGCTTGGTGGGCAACACAGATACGCAGTATTTT. Protein product: CASSLVGNTDTQYF. The full variable domain, in which reference TRBV5-5 and TRBJ2-3 provide the parts outside the CDR3, is DAGVTQSPTHLIKTRGQQVTLRCSPISGHKSVSWYQQVLGQGPQFIFQYYEKEERGRGNFPDRFSARQFPNYSSELNVNALLLGDSALYLCASSLVGNTDTQYFGPGTRLTVL.

The chain combines TRBV12-3 or TRBV12-4 with TRBJ1-5; D call uncertain. The CDR3 loop spans 13 amino acids. The germline V and J ends were trimmed by 4 bases and 2 bases, with 6 bases remaining between them. CDR3 in DNA: TGTGCCAGCAGTTCCTCAGGCAATCAGCCCCAGCATTTT. Residues: CASSSSGNQPQHF.

The chain couples TRBV19 to TRBJ1-1; the D is unclear. Germline V gives CDR1 LNHDA, CDR2 SQIVND (reference sequence). The V and J ends lost 1 base and 4 bases respectively, with 13 bases between them. The CDR3 covers 15 residues. CDR3 loop: CASSIGGAVGTEAFF. CDR3 sequence (DNA): TGTGCCAGTAGTATAGGCGGCGCAGTCGGCACTGAAGCTTTCTTT.

The chain couples TRBV9 to TRBJ2-3; 12 bases line up with TRBD2. The CDR3 spans 16 residues. The J segment lost 4 bases and the V segment lost 3 bases, leaving 6 bases of the junction unmatched. In germline, CDR1 is SGDLS, CDR2 YYNGEE. The CDR3 DNA follows: TGTGCCAGCAGCGCCCGACTAGCGGGAGTGTCAGATACGCAGTATTTT. This encodes CASSARLAGVSDTQYF.

The chain uses TRBV27 and TRBJ1-1; 7 positions match TRBD1. J was trimmed by 2 bases and V by 3 bases; bases with no gene match: 3. This CDR3 comprises 14 residues. CDR1 is MNHEY, CDR2 SMNVEV, per germline (reference sequence). For the CDR3, the DNA is TGTGCCAGCAGTTTGACAGGGAGCAACACTGAAGCTTTCTTT. It encodes CASSLTGSNTEAFF.

V and J are TRBV7-6 and TRBJ1-5; D is undetermined. The CDR3 is 15 amino acids. In germline, CDR1 is SGHVS, CDR2 FNYEAQ. Trimming removed 2 bases at V and 6 bases at J, with 14 bases between. The CDR3 bases are TGTGCCAGCAGCTTATACGGACGGCGGGGTCAGCCCCAGCATTTT. Amino acids: CASSLYGRRGQPQHF.

This clone is a singleton in its sample. The rearrangement joins TRBV6-6 to TRBJ2-6; perhaps TRBD1 as D (6 bases). From germline, CDR1 is MNHNY and CDR2 SVGAGI (reference sequence). V lost 6 bases to trimming and J lost 2 bases, with 14 bases between them. The CDR3 covers 16 residues. CDR3 amino acids: CASRGPEGAGANVLTF. CDR3 bases: TGTGCCAGCAGGGGGCCCGAGGGGGCTGGGGCCAACGTCCTGACTTTC.

This clone was counted between two and nine times. This CDR3 is also generated by other DNA sequences in the sample. This sequence joins TRBV6-5 and TRBJ2-7; D not certain. CDR3 length: 12 residues. V gave up 4 bases and J gave up 3 bases, with 7 bases separating them. Germline V gene sequence: CDR1 MNHEY, CDR2 SVGAGI. Here the CDR3 reads CASSSLYYEQYF. CDR3 coding DNA: TGTGCCAGCAGTTCCCTGTACTACGAGCAGTACTTC.

This clone was detected once. The chain recombines TRBV7-3 with TRBJ2-2; 7 bases map to TRBD1. Germline assignment: CDR1 SGHTA and CDR2 FQGTGA. The J segment lost 1 base and the V segment lost 4 bases, leaving 9 bases of the junction unmatched. The CDR3 spans 17 residues. The CDR3 is CASSSPSGTVNTGELFF. CDR3 bases: TGTGCCAGCAGCTCGCCTTCCGGGACAGTGAACACCGGGGAGCTGTTTTTT.

This chain uses TRBV7-9 with TRBJ1-3; 9 bases fit TRBD1. The CDR3 loop spans 15 amino acids. V dropped 3 bases and J dropped 8; count of bases not matched to a gene: 8. Germline loops: CDR1 SEHNR, CDR2 FQNEAQ (reference sequence). The CDR3 sequence is CASSFTGGRWDTIYF. The CDR3 coding sequence is TGTGCCAGCAGCTTTACAGGGGGCAGATGGGACACCATATATTTT.

This clone was counted a few times. CDR3: CASSRGGKGELFF. The CDR3 bases are TGTGCCAGCTCAAGGGGGGGCAAAGGGGAGCTGTTTTTT. The genes are TRBV18 and TRBJ2-2; the D gene is possibly TRBD2 (7 bases). The CDR3 consists of 13 residues. Germline V gene data show CDR1 as KGHSH and CDR2 as LQKENI. V lost 5 bases and J lost 8, with 12 bases in between. Supplemented by reference TRBV18 and TRBJ2-2, the full variable domain reads NAGVMQNPRHLVRRRGQEARLRCSPMKGHSHVYWYRQLPEEGLKFMVYLQKENIIDESGMPKERFSAEFPKEGPSILRIQQVVRGDSAAYFCASSRGGKGELFFGEGSRLTVL.

The chain joins TRBV11-3 to TRBJ1-1; D ambiguous. The germline V and J ends were trimmed by 2 bases and 1 base, with 5 bases remaining between them. CDR3 length: 13 amino acids. In germline, CDR1 is SGHNT, CDR2 YENEEA. The CDR3 loop reads CASSLSGNTEAFF. The CDR3 nucleotides read TGTGCCAGCAGCTTATCAGGGAACACTGAAGCTTTCTTT.

The chain links TRBV5-1 to TRBJ2-7, with 9 nucleotides matching TRBD1. Germline V gene data show CDR1 as SGHRS and CDR2 as YFSETQ. The CDR3 length is 17 residues. Losses at the gene ends were 2 bases for V and 2 bases for J; bases not matched to a gene: 11. This CDR3 reads CASSFSIDRGRPYEQYF. The CDR3 nucleotides are TGCGCCAGCAGCTTCTCGATCGACAGGGGGAGGCCCTACGAGCAGTACTTC.

The genes are TRBV30 and TRBJ1-5; TRBD1 is a possible D gene (6 bases). V lost 0 bases and J 2 bases, leaving 11 bases between the germline ends. CDR1 and CDR2 (germline): GTSNPN, SVGIG (reference sequence). There are 15 residues in the CDR3. The CDR3 nucleotides read TGTGCCTGGAGTGTGGGGACAATGGGCAATCAGCCCCAGCATTTT. Translation gives CAWSVGTMGNQPQHF. Variable domain in full (rest from reference TRBV30 and TRBJ1-5): SQTIHQWPATLVQPVGSPLSLECTVEGTSNPNLYWYRQAAGRGLQLLFYSVGIGQISSEVPQNLSASRPQDRQFILSSKKLLLSDSGFYLCAWSVGTMGNQPQHFGDGTRLSIL.

DNA for the CDR3: TGTGCCAGCAGTTCCCAACCCGCCCTAGCGGGAGCCTACAATGAGCAGTTCTTC. Its translation: CASSSQPALAGAYNEQFF. V is TRBV28 and J is TRBJ2-1; 10 bases are shared with TRBD2. The CDR3 runs to 18 residues. V lost 4 bases to trimming and J lost 2 bases; unmatched junction nucleotides: 11. Germline V gene sequence: CDR1 MDHEN, CDR2 SYDVKM.

The chain has TRBV15 and TRBJ2-3; the match to TRBD1 covers 7 bases. V was pared by 5 bases and J by 0 bases, with 5 bases of the junction left unmatched. This CDR3 region has 15 residues. Germline V gives CDR1 LNHNV, CDR2 YYDKDF (reference sequence). The CDR3 sequence: CATSRRDSSTDTQYF. The CDR3, as DNA: TGTGCCACCAGCCGCCGGGACAGCAGCACAGATACGCAGTATTTT.

The DNA of the CDR3 is TGTGCCAGCAACATTCCGGGACAGGGTGTCAATGAGCAGTTCTTC. This translates into CASNIPGQGVNEQFF. The chain employs TRBV9 and TRBJ2-1; the match to TRBD1 covers 9 bases. With 6 bases clipped from V and 6 bases from J, the junction kept 10 bases outside the gene matches. The CDR3 contains 15 residues. From germline, CDR1 is SGDLS and CDR2 YYNGEE.

This chain uses TRBV9 with TRBJ2-3; 7 nucleotides agree with TRBD2. The CDR3 has 16 residues. CDR1 is SGDLS and CDR2 is YYNGEE in the germline V gene. V gave up 4 bases and J gave up 1 base; unmatched junction bases: 9. CDR3: CASSPRGGEGTDTQYF. Written as DNA, the CDR3 is TGTGCCAGCAGCCCCCGGGGAGGGGAGGGCACAGATACGCAGTATTTT.

This clone showed up just once. The CDR3 sequence is CARGASGGTTDTQYF. As DNA, the CDR3 is TGTGCCCGCGGGGCTAGCGGGGGGACCACAGATACGCAGTATTTT. The chain is built from TRBV30 and TRBJ2-3, with 11 positions matching TRBD2. Germline V gene lookup returns CDR1 GTSNPN and CDR2 SVGIG (reference sequence). The V segment lost 8 bases and the J segment 2 bases; nucleotides outside the gene matches: 9. The CDR3 loop spans 15 amino acids.

The chain uses TRBV5-6 and TRBJ1-2; 7 nucleotides align to TRBD1. Germline-derived CDR1 and CDR2 are SGHDT and YYEEEE. This CDR3 contains 14 residues. The V gene end was trimmed by 3 bases and the J gene end by 7 bases; junction bases not matched to a gene: 9. This CDR3 is CASSWDRRLGGYTF. The CDR3 coding sequence is TGTGCCAGCAGCTGGGACAGACGGTTAGGTGGCTACACCTTC.

This clone was seen only once. V and J are TRBV13 and TRBJ2-1, with a possible D match to TRBD2 (7 bases). This CDR3 is 15 amino acids long. Trimming removed 2 bases at V and 6 bases at J, with 14 bases between. Germline loops: CDR1 PRHDT, CDR2 FYEKMQ (reference sequence). The CDR3 DNA reads TGTGCCAGCAGCTTACGGGGGGCGAAGGTCAATGAGCAGTTCTTC. Translating it yields CASSLRGAKVNEQFF.

The J gene is TRBJ2-1, the V gene TRBV5-6; 8 bases fit TRBD2. Germline V CDR1 and CDR2: SGHDT, YYEEEE. The length of the CDR3 is 16 residues. Losses at the gene ends were 0 bases for V and 9 bases for J; bases not matched to a gene: 11. The CDR3 nucleotides read TGTGCCAGCAGCTTGGTGGGAGCGGGAGTCGAGCTTGAGCAGTTCTTC. Its protein product is CASSLVGAGVELEQFF.

In DNA, the CDR3 is TGCGCCAGCAGCTTGAGGCAGGGGGATGAAAAACTGTTTTTT. Residues: CASSLRQGDEKLFF. The genes are TRBV5-1 and TRBJ1-4; 7 bases map to TRBD1. CDR3 size: 14 residues. Trimming took 1 base from V and 6 from J; bases not matched to a gene: 3. Germline V lookup: CDR1 SGHRS, CDR2 YFSETQ.

This chain connects TRBV7-9 to TRBJ1-6, with a possible D match to TRBD1 (5 bases). V was shortened by 4 bases and J by 8 bases, with 15 bases between the two germline ends. CDR3 length equals 15 residues. Germline CDR1 reads SEHNR; CDR2 reads FQNEAQ (reference sequence). The CDR3 DNA reads TGTGCCAGCAGCTCTCAATGGGGGGTGGATTCACCCCTCCACTTT. Translating it yields CASSSQWGVDSPLHF.

To note about this clone: The same CDR3 is also encoded by other DNA sequences in this sample. CDR3 sequence: CASSQYQETQYF. The CDR3 bases are TGTGCCAGCTCCCAGTACCAAGAGACCCAGTACTTC. V is TRBV18 and J is TRBJ2-5, with no clear D. Germline assignment: CDR1 KGHSH and CDR2 LQKENI. CDR3 length: 12 amino acids. Trimming pared 6 bases from V and 0 bases from J, leaving 5 bases between.

The V and J genes are TRBV14 and TRBJ1-6; TRBD1 matches 9 bases. The trim removed 3 bases at V and 6 bases at J, leaving 3 bases unmatched. Germline V gene data show CDR1 as SGHDN and CDR2 as FVKESK. This CDR3 has 15 amino acids. The CDR3 spells CASSHWTGVNSPLHF. DNA for the CDR3: TGTGCCAGCAGCCACTGGACAGGGGTTAATTCACCCCTCCACTTT.

This chain joins TRBV2 and TRBJ2-5; 11 nucleotides align to TRBD1. V was clipped by 6 bases and J by 4 bases; unmatched bases: 7. The CDR3 totals 15 residues. Germline CDR1 reads SNHLY; CDR2 reads FYNNEI. CDR3 amino acids: CASSQDRGRGETQYF. CDR3 nucleotide sequence: TGTGCCAGCAGCCAGGACAGGGGGCGCGGAGAGACCCAGTACTTC.

The J gene is TRBJ2-3, the V gene TRBV24-1, with TRBD2 as a possible D gene (5 bases). V dropped 1 base and J dropped 6 bases, with 13 bases sitting between them. This CDR3 comprises 15 residues. Germline CDR1 KGHDR, CDR2 SFDVKD. CDR3 nucleotide sequence: TGTGCCACCAGTGATTTTCGGAGCAGAGGGGATACGCAGTATTTT. Amino acids: CATSDFRSRGDTQYF.

V usage is TRBV19 and J usage is TRBJ2-3; 8 bases fit TRBD2. There are 16 residues in the CDR3. The V segment lost 4 bases and the J segment 4 bases; nucleotides outside the gene matches: 10. CDR1 is LNHDA and CDR2 is SQIVND in the germline V gene (reference sequence). CDR3 in DNA: TGTGCCAGTAGTAAATTTTTCCAGCGGGAGTCAGATACGCAGTATTTT. Translated: CASSKFFQRESDTQYF. Together with reference TRBV19 and TRBJ2-3, the CDR3 gives the full variable domain: DGGITQSPKYLFRKEGQNVTLSCEQNLNHDAMYWYRQDPGQGLRLIYYSQIVNDFQKGDIAEGYSVSREKKESFPLTVTSAQKNPTAFYLCASSKFFQRESDTQYFGPGTRLTVL.

In DNA form, the CDR3 reads TGCGCCAGGACAGGGGGCCCCTTACAAGAGACCCAGTACTTC. Translated, it gives CARTGGPLQETQYF. V gene TRBV5-1 combines with J gene TRBJ2-5; 10 bases are a match to TRBD1. Germline V gene lookup returns CDR1 SGHRS and CDR2 YFSETQ. With V trimmed by 8 bases and J by 2 bases, 6 bases remained unmatched. This CDR3 spans 14 amino acids.